This TCR beta chain comes out of a study of regulatory T cells in long-lasting Graves disease. Study overall: Disease was considered persistent Graves' disease after over 5 years of antithyroid drugs (with positive TSH receptor antibodies).

The CDR3 has 14 residues. Trimming stripped 3 bases from V and 5 bases from J, with 13 bases between. iRepertoire HTBI primers and Arm-PCR of CDR3 regions built TCR beta libraries. TCRdb passed the multiplex PCR reads through MiXCR, listing each CDR3 protein once. Of around 340,000 distinct CDR3 sequences listed, less than 20% are singletons. Time point specified: persistent/refractory GD, antithyroid drugs over 5 years with positive TRAb. PBMCs provided the RNA from which the TCR library was made. As a group, patients came from one endocrinology department in Xi'an, China. Whole-study findings and limits: The sample size was small, and this may have reduced accuracy.

This clonotype was picked up many times. Antigen unknown. The sample consisted of peripheral blood mononuclear cells (PBMCs), taken when the disease was refractory, from a patient treated with antithyroid drugs. The rearrangement uses TRBV12-3 or TRBV12-4 and TRBJ1-1; D not certain. This clonotype was sampled from a female donor with Graves disease. CDR3 sequence: CASSFSRRGTEAFF. The DNA for the CDR3 is TGTGCCAGCAGTTTTTCCAGGCGAGGAACTGAAGCTTTCTTT.